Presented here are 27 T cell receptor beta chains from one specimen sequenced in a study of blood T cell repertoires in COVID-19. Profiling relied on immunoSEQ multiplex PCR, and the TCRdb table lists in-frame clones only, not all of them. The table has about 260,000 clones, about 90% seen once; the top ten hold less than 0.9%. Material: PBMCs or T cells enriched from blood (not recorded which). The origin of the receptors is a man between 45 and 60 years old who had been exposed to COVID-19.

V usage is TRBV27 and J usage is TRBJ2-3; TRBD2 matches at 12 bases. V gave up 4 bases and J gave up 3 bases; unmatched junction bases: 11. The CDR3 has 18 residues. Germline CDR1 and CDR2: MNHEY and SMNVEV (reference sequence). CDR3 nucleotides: TGTGCCAGCAGTTGGCTAGCGGGAGGGGAATTCTCGACAGATACGCAGTATTTT. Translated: CASSWLAGGEFSTDTQYF.

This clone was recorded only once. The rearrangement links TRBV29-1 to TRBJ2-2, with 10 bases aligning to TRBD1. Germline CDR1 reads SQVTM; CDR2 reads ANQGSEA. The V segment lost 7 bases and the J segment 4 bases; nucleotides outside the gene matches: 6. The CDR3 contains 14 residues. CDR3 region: CSADRGLSTGELFF. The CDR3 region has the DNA TGCAGCGCCGACAGGGGGCTAAGCACCGGGGAGCTGTTTTTT.

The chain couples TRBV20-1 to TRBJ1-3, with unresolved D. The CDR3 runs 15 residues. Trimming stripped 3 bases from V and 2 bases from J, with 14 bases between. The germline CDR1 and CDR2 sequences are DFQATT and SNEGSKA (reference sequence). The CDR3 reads CSASIVRSAGNTIYF. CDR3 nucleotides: TGCAGTGCTAGTATCGTCCGGTCTGCTGGAAACACCATATATTTT.

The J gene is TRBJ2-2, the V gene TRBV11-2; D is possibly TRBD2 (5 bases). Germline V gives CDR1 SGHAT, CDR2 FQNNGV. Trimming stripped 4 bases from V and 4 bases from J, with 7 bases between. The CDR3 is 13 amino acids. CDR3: CASSWSGTGELFF. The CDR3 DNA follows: TGTGCCAGCAGCTGGAGCGGCACCGGGGAGCTGTTTTTT.

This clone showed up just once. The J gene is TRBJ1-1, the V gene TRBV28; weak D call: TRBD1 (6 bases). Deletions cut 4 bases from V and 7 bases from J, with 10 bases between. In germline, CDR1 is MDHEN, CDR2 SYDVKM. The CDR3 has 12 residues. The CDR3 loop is CASSYRDIEAFF. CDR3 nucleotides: TGTGCCAGCAGTTACCGGGACATTGAAGCTTTCTTT.

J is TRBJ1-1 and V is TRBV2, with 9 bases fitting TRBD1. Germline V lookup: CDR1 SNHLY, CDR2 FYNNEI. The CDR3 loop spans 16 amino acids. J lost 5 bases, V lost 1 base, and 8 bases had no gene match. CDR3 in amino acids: CASSEEQGALGTEAFF. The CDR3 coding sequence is TGTGCCAGCAGTGAAGAACAGGGGGCCCTGGGTACTGAAGCTTTCTTT. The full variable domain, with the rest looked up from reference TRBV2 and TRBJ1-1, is EPEVTQTPSHQVTQMGQEVILRCVPISNHLYFYWYRQILGQKVEFLVSFYNNEISEKSEIFDDQFSVERPDGSNFTLKIRSTKLEDSAMYFCASSEEQGALGTEAFFGQGTRLTVV.

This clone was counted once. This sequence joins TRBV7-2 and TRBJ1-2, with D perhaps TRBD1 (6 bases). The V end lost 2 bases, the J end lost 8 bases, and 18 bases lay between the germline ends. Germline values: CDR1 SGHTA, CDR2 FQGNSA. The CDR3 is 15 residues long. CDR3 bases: TGTGCCAGCAGCTTAATGCAGGGGCCCCCATCCGGCTACACCTTC. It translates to CASSLMQGPPSGYTF.

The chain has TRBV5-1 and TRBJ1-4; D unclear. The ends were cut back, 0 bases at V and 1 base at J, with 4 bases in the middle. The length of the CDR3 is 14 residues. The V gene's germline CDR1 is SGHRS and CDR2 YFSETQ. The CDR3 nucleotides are TGCGCCAGCAGCTTGGGTCTAACTAATGAAAAACTGTTTTTT. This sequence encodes CASSLGLTNEKLFF.

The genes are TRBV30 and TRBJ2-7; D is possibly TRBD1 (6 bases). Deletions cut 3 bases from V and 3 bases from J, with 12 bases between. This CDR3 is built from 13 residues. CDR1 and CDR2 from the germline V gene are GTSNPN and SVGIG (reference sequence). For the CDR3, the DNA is TGTGCCTGGAGCCCAGGACAGTACTACGAGCAGTACTTC. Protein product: CAWSPGQYYEQYF.

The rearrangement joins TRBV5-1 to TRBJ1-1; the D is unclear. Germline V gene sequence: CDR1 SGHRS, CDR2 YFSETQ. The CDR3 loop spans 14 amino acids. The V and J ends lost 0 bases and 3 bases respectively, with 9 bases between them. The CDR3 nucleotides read TGCGCCAGCAGCTTGGCGGGGATACACACTGAAGCTTTCTTT. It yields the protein CASSLAGIHTEAFF.

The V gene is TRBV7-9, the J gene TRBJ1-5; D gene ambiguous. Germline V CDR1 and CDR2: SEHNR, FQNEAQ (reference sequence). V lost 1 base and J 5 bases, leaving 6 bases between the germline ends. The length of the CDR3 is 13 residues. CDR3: CASSLGGYQPQHF. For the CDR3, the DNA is TGTGCCAGCAGCTTAGGAGGGTATCAGCCCCAGCATTTT.

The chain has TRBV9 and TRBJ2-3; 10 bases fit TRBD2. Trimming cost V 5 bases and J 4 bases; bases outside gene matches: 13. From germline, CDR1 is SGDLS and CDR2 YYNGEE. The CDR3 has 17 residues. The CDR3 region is CASSHQVASGSSDTQYF. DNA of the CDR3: TGTGCCAGCAGTCACCAGGTAGCTAGCGGGAGTTCAGATACGCAGTATTTT.

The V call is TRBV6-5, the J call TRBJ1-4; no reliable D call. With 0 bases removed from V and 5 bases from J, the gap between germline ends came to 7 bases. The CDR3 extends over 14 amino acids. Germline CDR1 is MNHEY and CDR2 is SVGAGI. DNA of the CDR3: TGTGCCAGCAGTTACTCACACGGGAATGAAAAACTGTTTTTT. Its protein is CASSYSHGNEKLFF.

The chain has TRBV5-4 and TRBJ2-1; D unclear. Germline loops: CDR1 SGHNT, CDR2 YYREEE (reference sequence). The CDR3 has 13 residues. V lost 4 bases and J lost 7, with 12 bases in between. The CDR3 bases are TGTGCCAGCAGCCCAACTTCCCGTAATGAGCAGTTCTTC. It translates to CASSPTSRNEQFF.

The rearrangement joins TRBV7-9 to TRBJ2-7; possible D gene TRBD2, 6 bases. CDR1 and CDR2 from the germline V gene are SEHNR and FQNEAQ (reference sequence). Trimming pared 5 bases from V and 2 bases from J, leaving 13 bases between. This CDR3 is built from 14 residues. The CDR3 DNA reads TGTGCCAGCAGCATTGGGGGGTACCCCTACGAGCAGTACTTC. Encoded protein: CASSIGGYPYEQYF.

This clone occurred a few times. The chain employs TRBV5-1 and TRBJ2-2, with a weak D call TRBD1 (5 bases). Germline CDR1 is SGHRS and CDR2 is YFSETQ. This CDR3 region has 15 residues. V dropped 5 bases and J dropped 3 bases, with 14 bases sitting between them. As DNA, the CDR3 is TGCGCCAGCAGTGTCCCGGTGACAGACACCGGGGAGCTGTTTTTT. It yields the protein CASSVPVTDTGELFF.

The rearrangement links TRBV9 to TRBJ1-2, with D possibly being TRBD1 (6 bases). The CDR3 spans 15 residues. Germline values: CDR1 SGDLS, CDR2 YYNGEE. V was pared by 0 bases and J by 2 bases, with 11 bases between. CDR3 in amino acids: CASSVAGHVNYGYTF. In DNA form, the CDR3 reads TGTGCCAGCAGCGTAGCGGGACACGTAAACTATGGCTACACCTTC.

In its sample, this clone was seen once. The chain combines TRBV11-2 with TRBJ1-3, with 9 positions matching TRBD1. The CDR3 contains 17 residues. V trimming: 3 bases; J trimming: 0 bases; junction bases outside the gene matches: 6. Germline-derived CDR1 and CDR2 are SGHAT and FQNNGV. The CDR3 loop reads CASSFSTGGGSGNTIYF. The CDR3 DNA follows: TGTGCCAGCAGCTTTTCAACAGGGGGCGGCTCTGGAAACACCATATATTTT.

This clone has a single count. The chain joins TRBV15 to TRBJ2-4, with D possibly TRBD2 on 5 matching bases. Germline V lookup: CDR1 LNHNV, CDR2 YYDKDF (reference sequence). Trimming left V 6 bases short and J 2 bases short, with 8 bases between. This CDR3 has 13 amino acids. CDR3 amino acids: CATRGESKNIQYF. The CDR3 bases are TGTGCCACCAGGGGAGAATCCAAAAACATTCAGTACTTC.

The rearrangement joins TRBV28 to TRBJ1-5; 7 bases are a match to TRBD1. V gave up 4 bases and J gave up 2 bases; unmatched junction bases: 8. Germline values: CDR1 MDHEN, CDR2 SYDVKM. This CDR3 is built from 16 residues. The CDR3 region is CASSSPPGTGNQPQHF. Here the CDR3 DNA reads TGTGCCAGCAGTTCCCCTCCCGGGACAGGCAATCAGCCCCAGCATTTT.

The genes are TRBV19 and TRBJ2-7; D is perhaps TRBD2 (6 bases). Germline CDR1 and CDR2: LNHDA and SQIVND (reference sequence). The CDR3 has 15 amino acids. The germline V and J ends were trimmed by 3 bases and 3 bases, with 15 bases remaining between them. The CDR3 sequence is CASSIAGRTYYEQYF. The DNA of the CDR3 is TGTGCCAGTAGTATCGCAGGGAGGACTTACTACGAGCAGTACTTC.

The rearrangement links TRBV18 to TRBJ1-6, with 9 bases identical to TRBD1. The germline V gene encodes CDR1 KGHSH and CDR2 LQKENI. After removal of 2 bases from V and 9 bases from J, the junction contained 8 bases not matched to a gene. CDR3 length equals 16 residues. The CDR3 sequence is CASSPTSADRGSPLHF. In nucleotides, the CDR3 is TGTGCCAGCTCACCAACTTCCGCGGACAGGGGTTCACCCCTCCACTTT.

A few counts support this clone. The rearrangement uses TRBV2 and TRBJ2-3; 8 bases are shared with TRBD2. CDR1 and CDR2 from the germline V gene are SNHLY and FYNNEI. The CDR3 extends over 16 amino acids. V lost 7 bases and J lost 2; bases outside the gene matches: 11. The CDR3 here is CASTSGRGVLTDTQYF. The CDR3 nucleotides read TGTGCCAGCACGAGCGGGAGAGGTGTCCTCACAGATACGCAGTATTTT.

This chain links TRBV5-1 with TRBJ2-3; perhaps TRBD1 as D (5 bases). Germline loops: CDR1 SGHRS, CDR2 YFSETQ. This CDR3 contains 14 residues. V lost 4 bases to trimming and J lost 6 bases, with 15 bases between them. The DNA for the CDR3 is TGCGCCAGCAGCCGGCGGAGTGGGGCTGATACGCAGTATTTT. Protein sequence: CASSRRSGADTQYF. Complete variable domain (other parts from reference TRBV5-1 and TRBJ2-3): KAGVTQTPRYLIKTRGQQVTLSCSPISGHRSVSWYQQTPGQGLQFLFEYFSETQRNKGNFPGRFSGRQFSNSRSEMNVSTLELGDSALYLCASSRRSGADTQYFGPGTRLTVL.

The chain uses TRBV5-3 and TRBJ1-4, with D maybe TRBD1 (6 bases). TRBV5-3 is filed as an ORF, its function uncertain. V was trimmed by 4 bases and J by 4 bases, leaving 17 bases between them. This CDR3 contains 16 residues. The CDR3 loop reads CARSHYRDTSNEKLFF. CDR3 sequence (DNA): TGTGCCAGAAGCCATTACCGGGACACAAGTAATGAAAAACTGTTTTTT.

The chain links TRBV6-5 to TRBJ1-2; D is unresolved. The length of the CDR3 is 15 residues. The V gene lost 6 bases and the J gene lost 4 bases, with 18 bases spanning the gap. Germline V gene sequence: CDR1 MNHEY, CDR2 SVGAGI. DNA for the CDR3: TGTGCCAGCAGCGGCAGAGGGCTAATCAGCTATGGCTACACCTTC. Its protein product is CASSGRGLISYGYTF.

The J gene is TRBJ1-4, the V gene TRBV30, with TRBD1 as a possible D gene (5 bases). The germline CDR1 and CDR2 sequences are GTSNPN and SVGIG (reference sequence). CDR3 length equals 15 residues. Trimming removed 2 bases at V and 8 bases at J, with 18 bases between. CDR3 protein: CAWSLTGTAGEKLFF. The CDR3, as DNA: TGTGCCTGGAGTCTCACCGGGACGGCGGGGGAAAAACTGTTTTTT.